This T cell receptor (beta chain) was recorded in a study of Ad26.COV2.S vaccination and SARS-CoV-2 variants. Study outcomes and limitations: After vaccination, substantial breadth of spike-specific CD8+ and CD4+ responses was reported. Analyses that measured TCR breadth and depth may have underestimated total T cell responses.

Germline CDR1 reads LGHDT; CDR2 reads YNNKEL (reference sequence). The CDR3 runs to 14 residues. Trimming shortened V by 1 base and J by 3 bases, and 7 bases separated the two germline ends. In the case of this clone: What it binds is not known.

The treatment was: around 19 received Ad26.COV2.S at low or high dose, single or two shots; about five received placebo; per-sample allocation not given. Day 63 after the first injection of vaccine or placebo was the sampling time. This person who donated was an adult of 18-55 years in Boston. Profiling relied on immunoSEQ multiplex PCR, and the TCRdb table lists in-frame clones only, not all of them. The sample has around 320,000 clones; over 80% are singletons. Sample: peripheral blood, taken in a trial of Ad26.COV2.S vaccine versus placebo. The chain couples TRBV3-1 (or the pseudogene TRBV3-2) to TRBJ1-5; perhaps TRBD1 as D (6 bases). This clonotype was sampled from a person aged 18 to 65 who received the Ad26.COV2.S COVID-19 vaccine or a placebo. The chain's CDR3 is CASSQGTDNQPQHF. CDR3 DNA sequence: TGTGCCAGCAGCCAAGGGACAGACAATCAGCCCCAGCATTTT.